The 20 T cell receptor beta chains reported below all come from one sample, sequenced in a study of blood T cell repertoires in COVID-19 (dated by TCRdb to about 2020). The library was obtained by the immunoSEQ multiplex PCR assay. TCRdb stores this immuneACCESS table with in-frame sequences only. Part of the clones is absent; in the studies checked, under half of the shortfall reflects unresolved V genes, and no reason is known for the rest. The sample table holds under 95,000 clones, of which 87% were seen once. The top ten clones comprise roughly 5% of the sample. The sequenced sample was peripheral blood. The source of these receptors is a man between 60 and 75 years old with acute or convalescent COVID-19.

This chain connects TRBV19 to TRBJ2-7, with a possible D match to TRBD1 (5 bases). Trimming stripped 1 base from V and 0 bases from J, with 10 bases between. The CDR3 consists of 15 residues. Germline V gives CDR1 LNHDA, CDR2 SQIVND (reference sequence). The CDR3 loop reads CASSIGQFYSYEQYF. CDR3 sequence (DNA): TGTGCCAGTAGTATAGGACAGTTTTACTCCTACGAGCAGTACTTC.

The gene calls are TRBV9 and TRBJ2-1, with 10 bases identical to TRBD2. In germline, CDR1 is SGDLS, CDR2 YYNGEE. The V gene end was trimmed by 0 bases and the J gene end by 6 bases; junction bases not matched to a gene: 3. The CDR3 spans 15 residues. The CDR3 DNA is TGTGCCAGCAGCGTAGGGACTAGCGGCCCCAATGAGCAGTTCTTC. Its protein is CASSVGTSGPNEQFF.

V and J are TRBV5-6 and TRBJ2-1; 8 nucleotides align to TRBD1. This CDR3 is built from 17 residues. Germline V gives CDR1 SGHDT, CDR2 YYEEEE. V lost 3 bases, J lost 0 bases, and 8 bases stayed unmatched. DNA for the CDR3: TGTGCCAGCAGCTCCGTGGGACAGGAGGGCTCCTACAATGAGCAGTTCTTC. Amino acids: CASSSVGQEGSYNEQFF.

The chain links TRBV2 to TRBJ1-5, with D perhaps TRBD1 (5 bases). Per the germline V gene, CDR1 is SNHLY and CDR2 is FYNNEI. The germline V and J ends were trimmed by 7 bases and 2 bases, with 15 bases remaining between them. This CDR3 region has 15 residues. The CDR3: CASNDQVGGNQPQHF. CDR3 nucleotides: TGTGCCAGCAATGATCAGGTAGGGGGCAATCAGCCCCAGCATTTT.

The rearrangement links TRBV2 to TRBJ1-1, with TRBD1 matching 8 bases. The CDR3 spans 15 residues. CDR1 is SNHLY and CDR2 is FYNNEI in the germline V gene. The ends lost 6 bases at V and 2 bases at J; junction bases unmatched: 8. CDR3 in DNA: TGTGCCAGCAGACTAGACAGGGGCAGTAACACTGAAGCTTTCTTT. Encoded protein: CASRLDRGSNTEAFF.

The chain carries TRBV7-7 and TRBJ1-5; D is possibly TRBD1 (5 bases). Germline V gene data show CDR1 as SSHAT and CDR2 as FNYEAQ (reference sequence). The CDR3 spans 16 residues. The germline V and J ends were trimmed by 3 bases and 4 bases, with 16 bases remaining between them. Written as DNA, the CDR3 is TGTGCCAGCAGCTTGAATTTACGGCAGGGAAATCAGCCCCAGCATTTT. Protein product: CASSLNLRQGNQPQHF.

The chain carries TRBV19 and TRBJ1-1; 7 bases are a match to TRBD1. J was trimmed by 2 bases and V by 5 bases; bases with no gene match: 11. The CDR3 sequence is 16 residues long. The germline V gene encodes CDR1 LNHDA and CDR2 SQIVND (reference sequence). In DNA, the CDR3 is TGTGCCAGTAGTTTTCGACAGGGTGGGGGAAACACTGAAGCTTTCTTT. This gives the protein CASSFRQGGGNTEAFF.

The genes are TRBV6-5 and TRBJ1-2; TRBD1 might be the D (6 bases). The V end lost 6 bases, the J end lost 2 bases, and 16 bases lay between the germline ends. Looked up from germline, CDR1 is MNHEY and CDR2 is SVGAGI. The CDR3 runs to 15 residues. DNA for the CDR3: TGTGCCAGCAGCCGTTTACAGGGCAACAACTATGGCTACACCTTC. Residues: CASSRLQGNNYGYTF.

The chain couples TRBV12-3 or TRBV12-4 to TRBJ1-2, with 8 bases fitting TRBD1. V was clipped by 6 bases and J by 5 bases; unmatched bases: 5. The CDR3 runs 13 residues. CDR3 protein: CASSRRTGYGYTF. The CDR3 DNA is TGTGCCAGCAGCAGACGGACAGGGTATGGCTACACCTTC.

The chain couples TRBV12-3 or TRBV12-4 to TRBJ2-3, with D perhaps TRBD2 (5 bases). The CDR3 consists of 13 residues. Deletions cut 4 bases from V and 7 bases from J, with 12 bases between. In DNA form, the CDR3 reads TGTGCCAGCAGTTCTCTCAGCGGAAATACGCAGTATTTT. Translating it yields CASSSLSGNTQYF.

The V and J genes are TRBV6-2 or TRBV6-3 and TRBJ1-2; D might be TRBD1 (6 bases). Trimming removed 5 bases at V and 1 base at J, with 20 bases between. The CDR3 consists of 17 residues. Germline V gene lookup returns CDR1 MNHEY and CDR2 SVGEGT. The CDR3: CASSTLRQGYLNYGYTF. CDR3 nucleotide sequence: TGTGCCAGCAGTACCCTCAGGCAGGGGTATCTTAACTATGGCTACACCTTC.

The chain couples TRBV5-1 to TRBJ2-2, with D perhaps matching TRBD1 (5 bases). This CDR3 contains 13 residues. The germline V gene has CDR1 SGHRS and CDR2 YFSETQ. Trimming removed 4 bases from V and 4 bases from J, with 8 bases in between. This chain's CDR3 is CASSHDSTGELFF. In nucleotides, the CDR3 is TGCGCCAGCAGCCATGACAGCACCGGGGAGCTGTTTTTT.

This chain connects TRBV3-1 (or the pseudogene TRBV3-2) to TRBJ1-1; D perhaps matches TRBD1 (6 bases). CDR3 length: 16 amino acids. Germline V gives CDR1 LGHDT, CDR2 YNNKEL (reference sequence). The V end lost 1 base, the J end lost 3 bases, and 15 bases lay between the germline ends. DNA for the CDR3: TGTGCCAGCAGCCAAGCGGACATCTGGGGGCACACTGAAGCTTTCTTT. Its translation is CASSQADIWGHTEAFF.

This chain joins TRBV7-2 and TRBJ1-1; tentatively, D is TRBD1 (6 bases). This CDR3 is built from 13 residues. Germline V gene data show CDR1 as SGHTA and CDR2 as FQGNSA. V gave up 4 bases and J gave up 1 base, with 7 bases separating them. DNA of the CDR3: TGTGCCAGCAGCTCGGGACAGAACACTGAAGCTTTCTTT. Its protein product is CASSSGQNTEAFF.

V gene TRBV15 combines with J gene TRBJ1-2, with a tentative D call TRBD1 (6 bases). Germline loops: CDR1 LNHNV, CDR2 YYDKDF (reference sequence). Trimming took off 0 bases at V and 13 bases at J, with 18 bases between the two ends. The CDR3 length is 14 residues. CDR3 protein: CATSRDPKTGTVTF. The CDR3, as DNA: TGTGCCACCAGCAGAGATCCCAAAACAGGGACGGTCACCTTC.

The DNA of the CDR3 is TGTGCCAGCAGTGAAGTCCCACCGAGGACTGAAGCTTTCTTT. Its protein product is CASSEVPPRTEAFF. The chain couples TRBV2 to TRBJ1-1; D not certain. Trimming cost V 1 base and J 5 bases, with 11 bases left between them. The length of the CDR3 is 14 residues. The germline V gene has CDR1 SNHLY and CDR2 FYNNEI.

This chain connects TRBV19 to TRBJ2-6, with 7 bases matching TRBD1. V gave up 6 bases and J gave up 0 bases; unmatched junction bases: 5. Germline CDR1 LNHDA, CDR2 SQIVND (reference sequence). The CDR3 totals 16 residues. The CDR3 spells CASSLGGSSGANVLTF. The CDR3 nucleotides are TGTGCCAGTAGCCTAGGGGGCTCCTCTGGGGCCAACGTCCTGACTTTC.

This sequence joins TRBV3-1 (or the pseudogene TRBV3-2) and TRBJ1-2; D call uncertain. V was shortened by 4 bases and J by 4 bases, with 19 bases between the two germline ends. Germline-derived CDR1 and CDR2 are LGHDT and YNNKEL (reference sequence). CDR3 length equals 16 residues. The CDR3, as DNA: TGTGCCAGCAGCCGAATACCAAGGACGGGAAGCTATGGCTACACCTTC. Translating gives CASSRIPRTGSYGYTF.

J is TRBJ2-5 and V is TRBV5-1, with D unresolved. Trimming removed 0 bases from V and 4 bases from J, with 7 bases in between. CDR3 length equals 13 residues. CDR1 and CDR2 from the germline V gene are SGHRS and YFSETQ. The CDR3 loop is CASSLAVLETQYF. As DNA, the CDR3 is TGCGCCAGCAGCTTGGCCGTTTTAGAGACCCAGTACTTC.

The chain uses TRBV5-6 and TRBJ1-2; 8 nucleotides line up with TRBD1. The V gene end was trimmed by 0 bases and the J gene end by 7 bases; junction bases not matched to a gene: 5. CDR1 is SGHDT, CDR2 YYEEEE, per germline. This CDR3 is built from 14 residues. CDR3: CASSLGQGTTGYTF. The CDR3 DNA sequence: TGTGCCAGCAGCTTGGGACAGGGGACGACTGGCTACACCTTC.